The clone carrying this T cell receptor beta chain has a count of ten or more. A junction boundary mismatches the germline segment, possibly from a read error. This CDR3 has 16 amino acids. Germline values: CDR1 SSHAT, CDR2 FNYEAQ (reference sequence). The data derive from a study of CD8+CD57+ T cells in acquired aplastic anemia. The sequenced patients had an expansion of CD8+CD57+ cells seen by flow cytometry. Severe acquired aplastic anemia was diagnosed in all patients. Both TCR beta VDJ combination and CDR3 sequence profiling were carried out. Genomic DNA was the template for this profiling. One entry per CDR3 protein, called by TCRdb with MiXCR from the reads. This table has about 180,000 distinct CDR3 sequences, 45% to 55% appearing once.

Sequenced sample: sorted CD4+, CD8+, or CD8+CD57+ T cells (not recorded which) from PBMCs. This clonotype was sampled from a human donor with aplastic anemia. The chain carries TRBV7-7 and TRBJ2-2; maybe TRBD1 (6 bases). The CDR3 loop reads CASSLDRIPNTGELFF. DNA for the CDR3: TGTGCTAGCAGCTTAGACAGGATCCCGAACACCGGGGAGCTGTTTTTT.